This T cell receptor beta chain emerged from a study of blood T cell repertoires in COVID-19. Overall study: PBMCs, B-cell-depleted T cells, or T cells were the source of the cDNA or gDNA that made up the material.

In the authors' workflow: Reference gene primer amplification in the assay estimated nucleated cell counts. The table came from immunoSEQ multiplex PCR; TCRdb's copy has only in-frame clones and leaves some out. The V and J calls and clone size are taken from that table; D and trimming were inferred from the DNA. The table lists some 350,000 clones, around 91% of them singletons. The specimen sequenced was peripheral blood. The sequence came from a woman aged 18-29 years who had recovered from COVID-19.

The CDR3 coding sequence is TGTGCCAGCAGTACAGACCTGAACACTGAAGCTTTCTTT. This translates into CASSTDLNTEAFF. This chain connects TRBV27 to TRBJ1-1; D uncertain. Germline CDR1 and CDR2: MNHEY and SMNVEV (reference sequence). V shed 5 bases and J shed 0 bases, with 7 bases lying between them. The CDR3 spans 13 residues.